What follows are 20 T cell receptor beta chains derived from one specimen sequenced in a study of cytotoxic CD8 clonotypes in ibrutinib-treated CLL. Sequencing used immunoSEQ multiplex PCR; TCRdb keeps in-frame clones, though not all of them. The data show approximately 100,000 clones, around four fifths seen once. This material consisted of PBMCs, taken after 12 months of ibrutinib treatment. The receptors were gathered from a human donor with chronic lymphocytic leukemia.

The chain has TRBV5-1 and TRBJ1-2, with D perhaps TRBD1 (5 bases). V was pared by 4 bases and J by 6 bases, with 16 bases between. The CDR3 runs to 14 residues. The germline V gene has CDR1 SGHRS and CDR2 YFSETQ. This CDR3 is CASSRGRDQDGYTF. The CDR3 nucleotides are TGCGCCAGCAGCCGGGGACGCGATCAGGATGGCTACACCTTC. The variable domain in full, completed from reference TRBV5-1 and TRBJ1-2, reads KAGVTQTPRYLIKTRGQQVTLSCSPISGHRSVSWYQQTPGQGLQFLFEYFSETQRNKGNFPGRFSGRQFSNSRSEMNVSTLELGDSALYLCASSRGRDQDGYTFGSGTRLTVV.

The CDR3 spells CASSNWNTGELFF. CDR3 sequence (DNA): TGTGCCAGCAGCAACTGGAACACCGGGGAGCTGTTTTTT. V gene TRBV5-4 combines with J gene TRBJ2-2, with D hard to call. V was shortened by 4 bases and J by 1 base, with 5 bases between the two germline ends. The CDR3 extends over 13 amino acids. Germline CDR1 and CDR2: SGHNT and YYREEE (reference sequence).

In this sample, this clone turned up a few times. The J gene is TRBJ1-2, the V gene TRBV5-1; 7 bases match TRBD1. V dropped 0 bases and J dropped 2; count of bases not matched to a gene: 1. The CDR3 consists of 14 residues. The V gene's germline CDR1 is SGHRS and CDR2 YFSETQ. The CDR3 nucleotides are TGCGCCAGCAGCTTGGAGGGGGCGAACTATGGCTACACCTTC. Encoded protein: CASSLEGANYGYTF.

The chain joins TRBV4-3 to TRBJ1-2; D might be TRBD1 (6 bases). CDR3 length: 14 residues. Germline values: CDR1 LGHNA, CDR2 YSLEER. Between the trimmed V and J ends, which lost 4 bases and 6 bases, there was a span of 15 bases. CDR3 in DNA: TGCGCCAGCAGCCCCTTTTGGGGGGCCAATGGCTACACCTTC. Encoded protein: CASSPFWGANGYTF.

This chain uses TRBV9 with TRBJ1-1, with D perhaps matching TRBD1 (6 bases). The V gene's germline CDR1 is SGDLS and CDR2 YYNGEE. Trimming left V 1 base short and J 5 bases short, with 15 bases between. The CDR3 length is 15 residues. The CDR3 sequence is CASSVLLRGDTEAFF. DNA for the CDR3: TGTGCCAGCAGCGTACTCCTCAGGGGCGATACTGAAGCTTTCTTT.

The J gene is TRBJ1-6, the V gene TRBV28; 10 bases align to TRBD1. This CDR3 spans 15 amino acids. The V and J ends lost 6 bases and 10 bases, in that order; junction bases with no gene match: 9. Germline lookup yields CDR1 MDHEN and CDR2 SYDVKM. The CDR3 nucleotides read TGTGCCAGCAGCCCGGGACAGGGGAGAGGGTCACCCCTCCACTTT. Translated: CASSPGQGRGSPLHF.

With regard to this clone: The sample has other DNA sequences that encode this CDR3 too. The chain uses TRBV2 and TRBJ1-2; 7 nucleotides line up with TRBD1. The length of the CDR3 is 14 residues. CDR1 is SNHLY and CDR2 is FYNNEI in the germline V gene. Germline trimming cut 2 bases from V and 0 bases from J; bases unmatched to any gene: 0. DNA for the CDR3: TGTGCCAGCAGTGAACAGGGGGCTAACTATGGCTACACCTTC. Encoded protein: CASSEQGANYGYTF. The complete variable domain, with remaining parts taken from reference TRBV2 and TRBJ1-2, reads EPEVTQTPSHQVTQMGQEVILRCVPISNHLYFYWYRQILGQKVEFLVSFYNNEISEKSEIFDDQFSVERPDGSNFTLKIRSTKLEDSAMYFCASSEQGANYGYTFGSGTRLTVV.

The V and J genes are TRBV5-4 and TRBJ2-7; D is undetermined. In germline, CDR1 is SGHNT, CDR2 YYREEE (reference sequence). The CDR3 has 17 residues. Trimming left V 3 bases short and J 0 bases short, with 19 bases between. CDR3 DNA: TGTGCCAGCAGCTCCCGTTTGGTCGACTTTTCCTCCTACGAGCAGTACTTC. Its translation is CASSSRLVDFSSYEQYF.

The chain recombines TRBV13 with TRBJ1-1; possible D gene TRBD1, 6 bases. Germline CDR1 reads PRHDT; CDR2 reads FYEKMQ (reference sequence). The CDR3 consists of 14 residues. Trimming took 2 bases from V and 1 from J, leaving 8 bases between them. The CDR3 DNA is TGTGCCAGCAGCTTAAGGGACAAGAACACTGAAGCTTTCTTT. This codes for CASSLRDKNTEAFF. The entire variable domain, with the rest obtained from reference TRBV13 and TRBJ1-1, is as follows: AAGVIQSPRHLIKEKRETATLKCYPIPRHDTVYWYQQGPGQDPQFLISFYEKMQSDKGSIPDRFSAQQFSDYHSELNMSSLELGDSALYFCASSLRDKNTEAFFGQGTRLTVV.

This chain joins TRBV21-1 and TRBJ2-1; the table's D call of TRBD2 was not tested on the DNA. TRBV21-1 is classified as a pseudogene. The CDR3 runs to 16 residues. CDR3 amino acids: CASSKGLGESYNEQFF. The DNA of the CDR3 is TGTGCCAGCAGCAAAGGTTTGGGAGAGTCCTACAATGAGCAGTTCTTC.

This clone has only a few counts. The V and J genes are TRBV5-4 and TRBJ2-4, with D perhaps TRBD2 (6 bases). V was shortened by 3 bases and J by 6 bases, with 16 bases between the two germline ends. The CDR3 contains 15 residues. Germline lookup yields CDR1 SGHNT and CDR2 YYREEE (reference sequence). In DNA, the CDR3 is TGTGCCAGCAGCTCGAATAAAGACGGGGGAAACATTCAGTACTTC. The encoded protein is CASSSNKDGGNIQYF. The full variable domain, rest sourced from reference TRBV5-4 and TRBJ2-4, is ETGVTQSPTHLIKTRGQQVTLRCSSQSGHNTVSWYQQALGQGPQFIFQYYREEENGRGNFPPRFSGLQFPNYSSELNVNALELDDSALYLCASSSNKDGGNIQYFGAGTRLSVL.

The gene calls are TRBV29-1 and TRBJ2-1; D unclear. V shed 3 bases and J shed 9 bases, with 6 bases lying between them. CDR1 is SQVTM and CDR2 is ANQGSEA in the germline V gene. This CDR3 region has 10 residues. CDR3 amino acids: CSVDFTEQFF. CDR3 DNA: TGCAGCGTTGACTTCACTGAGCAGTTCTTC.

This chain uses TRBV29-1 with TRBJ2-2; a weak D match, TRBD1 (6 bases). Germline CDR1 reads SQVTM; CDR2 reads ANQGSEA. There are 13 residues in the CDR3. The CDR3 nucleotides are TGCAGTGCCGGGACATTAGGCACCGGGGAGCTGTTTTTT. Protein product: CSAGTLGTGELFF.

The chain has TRBV11-3 and TRBJ2-2; 9 nucleotides match TRBD2. CDR1 SGHNT and CDR2 YENEEA come from the germline V gene. The CDR3 is 15 amino acids. V lost 5 bases to trimming and J lost 1 base; unmatched junction nucleotides: 2. CDR3 region: CASSVLAGNTGELFF. CDR3 nucleotides: TGTGCCAGCAGCGTACTAGCGGGGAACACCGGGGAGCTGTTTTTT.

This chain connects TRBV30 to TRBJ2-7; TRBD1 agrees at 7 bases. The CDR3 has 16 amino acids. After removal of 2 bases from V and 3 bases from J, the junction contained 13 bases not matched to a gene. Germline values: CDR1 GTSNPN, CDR2 SVGIG (reference sequence). The CDR3 protein is CAWSSQGKGIFYEQYF. The CDR3 DNA sequence: TGTGCCTGGAGTTCACAGGGGAAGGGAATATTCTACGAGCAGTACTTC.

This chain links TRBV6-1 with TRBJ1-5, with D unresolved. This CDR3 contains 15 residues. The V gene lost 10 bases and the J gene lost 5 bases, with 21 bases spanning the gap. The germline V gene encodes CDR1 MNHNS and CDR2 SASEGT. The CDR3 DNA is TGTGCCACCCTAACCCTTGTGGGCCCCTATCAGCCCCAGCATTTT. It yields the protein CATLTLVGPYQPQHF.

The CDR3 coding sequence is TGCGCCAGCAGCTTGACTGTTCCATCTTCGGTGTATAATTCACCCCTCCACTTT. Encoded protein: CASSLTVPSSVYNSPLHF. This chain connects TRBV5-1 to TRBJ1-6; no clear D. CDR1 and CDR2 from the germline V gene are SGHRS and YFSETQ. This CDR3 spans 18 amino acids. V gave up 1 base and J gave up 4 bases, with 18 bases separating them.

The chain employs TRBV5-1 and TRBJ2-3; 10 bases are a match to TRBD2. The CDR3 covers 17 residues. V lost 0 bases and J lost 0; bases outside the gene matches: 4. Per the germline V gene, CDR1 is SGHRS and CDR2 is YFSETQ. The CDR3 bases are TGCGCCAGCAGCTTGGGACTAGCGGGCTCCAGCACAGATACGCAGTATTTT. Its protein is CASSLGLAGSSTDTQYF. The entire variable domain, with the rest obtained from reference TRBV5-1 and TRBJ2-3, is as follows: KAGVTQTPRYLIKTRGQQVTLSCSPISGHRSVSWYQQTPGQGLQFLFEYFSETQRNKGNFPGRFSGRQFSNSRSEMNVSTLELGDSALYLCASSLGLAGSSTDTQYFGPGTRLTVL.

CDR3 sequence (DNA): TGTGCCAGCAGTAAGGGTCGGGATGGAGAGACCCAGTACTTC. It encodes CASSKGRDGETQYF. The chain uses TRBV6-5 and TRBJ2-5; D may be TRBD2 (5 bases). CDR3 length equals 14 residues. V was trimmed by 5 bases and J by 4 bases, leaving 14 bases between them. Per germline, CDR1 MNHEY and CDR2 SVGAGI.

This clone was seen a few times. The CDR3: CASSLAVTNGELFF. CDR3 sequence (DNA): TGCGCCAGCAGCTTGGCCGTGACAAACGGGGAGCTGTTTTTT. V is TRBV5-1 and J is TRBJ2-2; D unresolved. Germline values: CDR1 SGHRS, CDR2 YFSETQ. This CDR3 spans 14 amino acids. V was cut by 0 bases and J by 7 bases, with 10 bases left in between.